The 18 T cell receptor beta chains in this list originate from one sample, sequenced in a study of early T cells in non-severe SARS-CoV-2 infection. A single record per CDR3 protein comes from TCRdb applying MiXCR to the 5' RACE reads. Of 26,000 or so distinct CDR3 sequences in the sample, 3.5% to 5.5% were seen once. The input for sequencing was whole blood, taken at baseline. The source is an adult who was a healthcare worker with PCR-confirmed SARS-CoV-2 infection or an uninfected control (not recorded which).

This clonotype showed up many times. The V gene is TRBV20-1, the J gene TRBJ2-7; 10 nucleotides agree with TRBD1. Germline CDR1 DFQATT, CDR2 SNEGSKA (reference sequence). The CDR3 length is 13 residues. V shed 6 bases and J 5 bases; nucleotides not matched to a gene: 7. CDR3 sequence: CSATGTGEDEQYF. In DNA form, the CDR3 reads TGCAGTGCAACCGGGACAGGGGAGGACGAGCAGTACTTC.

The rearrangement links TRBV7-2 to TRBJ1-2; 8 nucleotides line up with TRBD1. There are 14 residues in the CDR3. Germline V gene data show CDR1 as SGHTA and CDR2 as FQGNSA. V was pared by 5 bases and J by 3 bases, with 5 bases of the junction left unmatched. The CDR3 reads CASSLPDRDYGYTF. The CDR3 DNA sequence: TGTGCCAGCAGCCTCCCGGACAGGGACTATGGCTACACCTTC.

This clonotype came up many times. The CDR3 DNA reads as TGTGCCAGCGGGACAGGGACCTATGGCTACACCTTC. Protein: CASGTGTYGYTF. This rearrangement joins TRBV5-6 to TRBJ1-2, with TRBD1 identical over 9 bases. The CDR3 has 12 amino acids. Trimming cost V 7 bases and J 4 bases; bases outside gene matches: 2. The germline V gene encodes CDR1 SGHDT and CDR2 YYEEEE.

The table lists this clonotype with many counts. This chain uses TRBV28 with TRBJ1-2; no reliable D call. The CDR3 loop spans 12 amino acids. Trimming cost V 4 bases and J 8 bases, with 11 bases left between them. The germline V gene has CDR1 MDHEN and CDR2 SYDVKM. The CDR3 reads CASSWGQRGYTF. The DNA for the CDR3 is TGTGCCAGCAGTTGGGGTCAACGGGGCTACACCTTC.

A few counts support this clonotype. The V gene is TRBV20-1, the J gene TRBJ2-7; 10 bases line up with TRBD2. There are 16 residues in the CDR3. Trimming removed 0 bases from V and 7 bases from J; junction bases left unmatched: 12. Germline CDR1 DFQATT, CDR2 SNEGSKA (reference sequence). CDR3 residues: CSAREVGTSVWGEQYF. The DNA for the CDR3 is TGCAGTGCTAGAGAGGTGGGGACTAGCGTTTGGGGGGAGCAGTACTTC.

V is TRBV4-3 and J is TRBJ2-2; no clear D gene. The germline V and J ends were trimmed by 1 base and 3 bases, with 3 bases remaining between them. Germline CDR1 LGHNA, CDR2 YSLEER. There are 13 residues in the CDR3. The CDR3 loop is CASSQGYTGELFF. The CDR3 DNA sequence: TGCGCCAGCAGCCAAGGGTACACCGGGGAGCTGTTTTTT.

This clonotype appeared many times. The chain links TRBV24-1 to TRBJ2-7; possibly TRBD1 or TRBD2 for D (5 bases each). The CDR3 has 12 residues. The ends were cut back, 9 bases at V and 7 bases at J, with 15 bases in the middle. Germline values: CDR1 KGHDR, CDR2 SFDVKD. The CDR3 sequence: CATSEGIEEQYF. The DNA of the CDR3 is TGTGCCACCTCAGAGGGGATCGAGGAGCAGTACTTC.

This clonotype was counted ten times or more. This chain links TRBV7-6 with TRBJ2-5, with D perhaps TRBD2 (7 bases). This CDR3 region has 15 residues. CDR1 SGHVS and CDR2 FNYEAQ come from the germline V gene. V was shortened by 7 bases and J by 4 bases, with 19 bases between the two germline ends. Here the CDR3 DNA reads TGTGCCAGCACCCCTAACCGTGGGGGGGCAGAGACCCAGTACTTC. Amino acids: CASTPNRGGAETQYF.

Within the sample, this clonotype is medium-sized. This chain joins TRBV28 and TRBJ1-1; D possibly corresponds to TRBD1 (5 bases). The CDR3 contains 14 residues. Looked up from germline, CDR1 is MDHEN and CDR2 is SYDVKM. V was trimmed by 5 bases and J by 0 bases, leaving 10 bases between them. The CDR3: CASSPGALNTEAFF. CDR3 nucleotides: TGTGCCAGCAGTCCCGGGGCCTTGAACACTGAAGCTTTCTTT.

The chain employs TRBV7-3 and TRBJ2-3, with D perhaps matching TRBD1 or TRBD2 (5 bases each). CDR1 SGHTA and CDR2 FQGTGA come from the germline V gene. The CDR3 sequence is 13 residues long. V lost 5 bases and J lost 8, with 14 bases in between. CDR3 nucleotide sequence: TGTGCCAGCAGCCCATCGGGGCAGGGTACGCAGTATTTT. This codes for CASSPSGQGTQYF.

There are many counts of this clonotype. DNA for the CDR3: TGTGCCAGCAGCTTAGTTTGGGGGAACACCGGGGAGCTGTTTTTT. It translates to CASSLVWGNTGELFF. The genes are TRBV7-2 and TRBJ2-2; D gene uncertain. The CDR3 contains 15 residues. Trimming took off 1 base at V and 1 base at J, with 7 bases between the two ends. Germline V lookup: CDR1 SGHTA, CDR2 FQGNSA.

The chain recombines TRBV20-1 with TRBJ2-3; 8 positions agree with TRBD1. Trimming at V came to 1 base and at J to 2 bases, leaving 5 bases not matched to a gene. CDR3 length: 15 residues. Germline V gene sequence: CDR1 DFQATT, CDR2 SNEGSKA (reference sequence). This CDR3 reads CSARVTGDLTDTQYF. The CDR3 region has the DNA TGCAGTGCTAGAGTGACAGGGGACCTCACAGATACGCAGTATTTT.

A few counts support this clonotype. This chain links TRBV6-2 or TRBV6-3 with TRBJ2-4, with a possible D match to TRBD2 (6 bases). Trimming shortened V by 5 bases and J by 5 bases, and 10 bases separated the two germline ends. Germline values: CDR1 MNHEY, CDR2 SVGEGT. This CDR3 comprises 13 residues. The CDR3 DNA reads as TGTGCCAGCAGTACCCCGGGAGAAAACATTCAGTACTTC. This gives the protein CASSTPGENIQYF.

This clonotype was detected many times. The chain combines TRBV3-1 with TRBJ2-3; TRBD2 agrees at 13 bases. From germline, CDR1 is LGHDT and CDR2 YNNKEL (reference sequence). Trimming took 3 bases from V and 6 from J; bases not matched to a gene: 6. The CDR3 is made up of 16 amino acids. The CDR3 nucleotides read TGTGCCAGCAGCCACTCGACTAGCGGGAGGCCGGATACGCAGTATTTT. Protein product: CASSHSTSGRPDTQYF.

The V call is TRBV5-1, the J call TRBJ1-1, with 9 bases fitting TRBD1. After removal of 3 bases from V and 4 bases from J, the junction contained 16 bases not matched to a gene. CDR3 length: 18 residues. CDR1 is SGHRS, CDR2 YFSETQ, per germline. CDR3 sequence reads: CASSSRSRDRVRGTEAFF. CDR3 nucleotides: TGCGCCAGCAGCTCCAGATCTCGGGACAGGGTCCGCGGCACTGAAGCTTTCTTT.

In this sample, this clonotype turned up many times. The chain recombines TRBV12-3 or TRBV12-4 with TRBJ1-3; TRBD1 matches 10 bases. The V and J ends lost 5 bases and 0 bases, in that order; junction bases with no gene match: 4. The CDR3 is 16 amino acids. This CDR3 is CASSAWTGGSGNTIYF. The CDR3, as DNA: TGTGCCAGCAGTGCTTGGACAGGGGGCTCTGGAAACACCATATATTTT.

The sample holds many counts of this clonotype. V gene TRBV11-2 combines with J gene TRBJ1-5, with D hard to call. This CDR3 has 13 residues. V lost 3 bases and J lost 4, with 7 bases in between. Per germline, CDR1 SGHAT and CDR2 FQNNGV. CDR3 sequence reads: CASSFLENQPQHF. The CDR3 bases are TGTGCCAGCAGCTTCCTCGAGAATCAGCCCCAGCATTTT.

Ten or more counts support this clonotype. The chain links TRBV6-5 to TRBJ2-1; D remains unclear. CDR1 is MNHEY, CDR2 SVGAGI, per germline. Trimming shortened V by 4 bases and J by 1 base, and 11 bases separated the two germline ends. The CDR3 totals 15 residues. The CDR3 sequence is CASSSQRNSYNEQFF. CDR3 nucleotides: TGTGCCAGCAGTTCCCAGCGTAATTCCTACAATGAGCAGTTCTTC.